Following are 10 T cell receptor beta chains from one sample sequenced in a study of blood T cell repertoires in COVID-19. Assay used: immunoSEQ multiplex PCR; TCRdb lists only in-frame clones, some missing. This table has over 200,000 clones, 87% appearing once. Material for sequencing was peripheral blood. All receptors come from a man in his forties or fifties with active or convalescent COVID-19.

This chain connects TRBV2 to TRBJ2-3; 7 bases agree with TRBD2. Trimming took 6 bases from V and 6 from J; bases not matched to a gene: 6. Per germline, CDR1 SNHLY and CDR2 FYNNEI. This CDR3 spans 13 amino acids. CDR3 DNA sequence: TGTGCCAGCAGCTTTGTGACTAGCGATACGCAGTATTTT. Amino acids: CASSFVTSDTQYF.

This clone was counted many times. V and J are TRBV28 and TRBJ1-6; the D is unclear. V lost 3 bases and J lost 2, with 8 bases in between. The CDR3 extends over 15 amino acids. Germline values: CDR1 MDHEN, CDR2 SYDVKM. DNA for the CDR3: TGTGCCAGCAGTTTGGGCAGGACCTATAATTCACCCCTCCACTTT. It translates to CASSLGRTYNSPLHF.

The gene calls are TRBV25-1 and TRBJ2-7; 8 bases align to TRBD1. V lost 4 bases to trimming and J lost 5 bases; unmatched junction nucleotides: 10. Germline assignment: CDR1 MGHDK and CDR2 SYGVNS. The CDR3 length is 15 residues. The DNA of the CDR3 is TGTGCCAGCAGTGGGGGACAGGTCCCGGGAAACGAGCAGTACTTC. Translation: CASSGGQVPGNEQYF.

The chain couples TRBV11-2 to TRBJ2-7, with TRBD2 identical over 14 bases. Germline lookup yields CDR1 SGHAT and CDR2 FQNNGV. The CDR3 is made up of 16 amino acids. V dropped 6 bases and J dropped 6; count of bases not matched to a gene: 10. The DNA for the CDR3 is TGTGCCAGCAGGCCGACTAGCGGGGGGGCCTCGGCCGAGCAGTACTTC. Its protein is CASRPTSGGASAEQYF.

The V and J genes are TRBV27 and TRBJ1-1; D may be TRBD1 (6 bases). Germline assignment: CDR1 MNHEY and CDR2 SMNVEV (reference sequence). V was trimmed by 3 bases and J by 5 bases, leaving 13 bases between them. The CDR3 is 14 amino acids. The CDR3, as DNA: TGTGCCAGCAGTTTGGGGGGGCGAGGGACTGAAGCTTTCTTT. Residues: CASSLGGRGTEAFF.

The rearrangement links TRBV5-1 to TRBJ2-5; D might be TRBD1 (7 bases). Germline values: CDR1 SGHRS, CDR2 YFSETQ. CDR3 size: 16 residues. V was shortened by 4 bases and J by 0 bases, with 16 bases between the two germline ends. This CDR3 reads CASSRETGTYQETQYF. The CDR3, as DNA: TGCGCCAGCAGCCGCGAGACAGGGACTTACCAAGAGACCCAGTACTTC. The full variable domain, with the rest looked up from reference TRBV5-1 and TRBJ2-5, is KAGVTQTPRYLIKTRGQQVTLSCSPISGHRSVSWYQQTPGQGLQFLFEYFSETQRNKGNFPGRFSGRQFSNSRSEMNVSTLELGDSALYLCASSRETGTYQETQYFGPGTRLLVL.

In its sample, this clone was seen once. The chain employs TRBV24-1 and TRBJ1-5; no firm D call. In germline, CDR1 is KGHDR, CDR2 SFDVKD. V shed 5 bases and J shed 0 bases, with 7 bases lying between them. The CDR3 has 14 residues. CDR3 residues: CATSAQNSNQPQHF. CDR3 sequence (DNA): TGTGCCACCAGTGCTCAGAATAGCAATCAGCCCCAGCATTTT.

This chain links TRBV28 with TRBJ2-1; 8 nucleotides agree with TRBD2. CDR1 is MDHEN and CDR2 is SYDVKM in the germline V gene. The CDR3 has 13 amino acids. Germline trimming cut 5 bases from V and 7 bases from J; bases unmatched to any gene: 4. The CDR3 DNA follows: TGTGCCAGCAGTGTCAGCGGGGGTAATGAGCAGTTCTTC. Its protein product is CASSVSGGNEQFF.

V gene TRBV18 combines with J gene TRBJ1-2, with 7 positions matching TRBD1. Germline V gene sequence: CDR1 KGHSH, CDR2 LQKENI. V shed 0 bases, J shed 4 bases, and the junction held 8 bases outside the gene matches. The CDR3 is 16 residues long. CDR3 residues: CASSPPFGTAAYGYTF. The CDR3 bases are TGTGCCAGCTCACCACCCTTCGGGACAGCCGCCTATGGCTACACCTTC.

This clone has a handful of counts. The chain links TRBV5-1 to TRBJ1-4; D is ambiguous. Per the germline V gene, CDR1 is SGHRS and CDR2 is YFSETQ. The CDR3 sequence is 14 residues long. V was clipped by 0 bases and J by 7 bases, with 10 bases between them. CDR3 nucleotide sequence: TGCGCCAGCAGCTTGGGGAGGGCTCGTGAAAAACTGTTTTTT. The encoded protein is CASSLGRAREKLFF.